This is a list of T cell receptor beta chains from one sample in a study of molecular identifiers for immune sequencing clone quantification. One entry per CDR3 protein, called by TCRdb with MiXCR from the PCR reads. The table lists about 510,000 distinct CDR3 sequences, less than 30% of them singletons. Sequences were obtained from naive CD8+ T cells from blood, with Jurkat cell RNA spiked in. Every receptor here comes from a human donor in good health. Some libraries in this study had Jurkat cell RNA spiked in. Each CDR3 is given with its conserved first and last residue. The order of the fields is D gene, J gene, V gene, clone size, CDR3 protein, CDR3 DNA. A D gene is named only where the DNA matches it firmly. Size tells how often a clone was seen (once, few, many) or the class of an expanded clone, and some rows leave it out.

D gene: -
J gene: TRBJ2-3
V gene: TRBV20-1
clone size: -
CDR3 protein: CSAQDRHHTDTQYF
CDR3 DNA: TGCAGTGCTCAGGACCGCCACCACACAGATACGCAGTATTTT

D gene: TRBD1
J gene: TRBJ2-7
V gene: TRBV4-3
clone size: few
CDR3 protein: CASSQDDRGGYEQYF
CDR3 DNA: TGCGCCAGCAGCCAAGATGACAGGGGAGGCTACGAGCAGTACTTC

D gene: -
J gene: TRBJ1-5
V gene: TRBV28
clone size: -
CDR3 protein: CASSLEQWAFGNQPQHF
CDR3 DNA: TGTGCCAGCAGTTTGGAGCAGTGGGCCTTCGGCAATCAGCCCCAGCATTTT

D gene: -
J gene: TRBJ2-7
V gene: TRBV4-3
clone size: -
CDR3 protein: CASSPARSLVYEQYF
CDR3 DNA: TGCGCCAGCAGCCCCGCGAGGTCACTCGTCTACGAGCAGTACTTC

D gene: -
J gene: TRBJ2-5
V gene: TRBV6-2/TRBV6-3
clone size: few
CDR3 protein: CASTRPYQETQYF
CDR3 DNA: TGTGCCAGCACTCGACCGTACCAAGAGACCCAGTACTTC

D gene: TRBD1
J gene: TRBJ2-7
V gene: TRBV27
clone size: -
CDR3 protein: CASRMTGVHEQYF
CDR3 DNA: TGTGCCAGCAGAATGACAGGGGTCCACGAGCAGTACTTC

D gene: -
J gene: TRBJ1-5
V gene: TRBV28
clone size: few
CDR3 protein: CASRLLYSNQPQHF
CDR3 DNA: TGTGCCAGCAGGCTGCTTTATAGCAATCAGCCCCAGCATTTT

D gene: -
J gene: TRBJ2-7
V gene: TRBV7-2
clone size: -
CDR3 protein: CASSLGGGLAYEQYF
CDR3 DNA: TGTGCCAGCAGCTTAGGCGGCGGACTGGCTTACGAGCAGTACTTC

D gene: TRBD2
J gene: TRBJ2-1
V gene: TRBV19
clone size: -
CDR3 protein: CASSPIAGERHEQFF
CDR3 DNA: TGTGCCAGTAGTCCTATAGCGGGGGAGCGTCATGAGCAGTTCTTC

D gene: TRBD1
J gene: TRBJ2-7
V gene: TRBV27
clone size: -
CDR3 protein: CASSLMGTGAYAQYF
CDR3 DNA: TGTGCCAGCAGTTTAATGGGGACAGGGGCCTACGCGCAGTACTTC

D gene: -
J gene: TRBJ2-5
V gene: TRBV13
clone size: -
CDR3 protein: CASSLGVGELAQYF
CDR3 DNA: TGTGCCAGCAGCTTAGGGGTCGGAGAGCTGGCCCAGTACTTC

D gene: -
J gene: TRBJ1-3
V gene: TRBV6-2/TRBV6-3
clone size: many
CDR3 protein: CASSYSSDSGNTIYF
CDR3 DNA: TGTGCCAGCAGTTACTCGTCAGACTCTGGAAACACCATATATTTT

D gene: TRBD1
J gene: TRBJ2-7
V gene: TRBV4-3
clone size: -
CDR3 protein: CASSQDWDRNYEQYF
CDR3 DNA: TGCGCCAGCAGCCAAGATTGGGACAGGAACTACGAGCAGTACTTC

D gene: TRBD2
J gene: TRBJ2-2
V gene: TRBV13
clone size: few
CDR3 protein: CASSLPSGSTGELFF
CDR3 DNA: TGTGCCAGCAGCTTACCTAGCGGGAGCACCGGGGAGCTGTTTTTT

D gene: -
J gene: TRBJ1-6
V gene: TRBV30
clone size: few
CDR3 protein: CAWTVNSPLHF
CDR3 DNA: TGTGCCTGGACGGTTAATTCACCCCTCCACTTT

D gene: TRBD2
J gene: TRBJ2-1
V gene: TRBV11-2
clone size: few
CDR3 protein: CASSLLEVASGSSYNEQFF
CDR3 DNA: TGTGCCAGCAGCTTATTGGAAGTCGCTAGCGGTAGCTCCTACAATGAGCAGTTCTTC

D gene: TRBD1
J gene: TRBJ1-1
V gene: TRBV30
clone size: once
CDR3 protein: CAWTRSGGRTEAFF
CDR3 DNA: TGTGCCTGGACCCGATCAGGGGGACGAACTGAAGCTTTCTTT

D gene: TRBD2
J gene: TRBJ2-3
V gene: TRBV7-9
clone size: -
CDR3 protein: CASSLLVRTSGATATQYF
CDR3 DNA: TGTGCCAGCAGCCTTCTCGTTCGGACTAGCGGGGCCACAGCTACGCAGTATTTT

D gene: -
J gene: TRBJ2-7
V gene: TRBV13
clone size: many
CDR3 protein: CASTKGREQYF
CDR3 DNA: TGTGCCAGCACTAAAGGGCGCGAGCAGTACTTC

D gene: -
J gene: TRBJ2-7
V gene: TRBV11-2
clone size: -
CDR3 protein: CASSHLVGATYEQYF
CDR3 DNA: TGTGCCAGCAGCCACCTAGTGGGCGCCACCTACGAGCAGTACTTC

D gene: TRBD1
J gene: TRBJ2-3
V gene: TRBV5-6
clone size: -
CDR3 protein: CASSWDRADTQYF
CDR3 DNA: TGTGCCAGCAGCTGGGACAGGGCTGATACGCAGTATTTT

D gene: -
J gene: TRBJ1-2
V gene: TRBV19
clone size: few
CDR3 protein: CASIQGFYGYTF
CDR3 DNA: TGTGCCAGTATCCAGGGTTTCTATGGCTACACCTTC

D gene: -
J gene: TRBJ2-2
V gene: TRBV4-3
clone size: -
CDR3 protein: CASSQDGERTGELFF
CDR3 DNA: TGCGCCAGCAGCCAAGATGGAGAGCGGACCGGGGAGCTGTTTTTT

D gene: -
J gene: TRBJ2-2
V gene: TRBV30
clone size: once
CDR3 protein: CAWSAGNTGELFF
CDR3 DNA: TGTGCCTGGAGTGCCGGGAACACCGGGGAGCTGTTTTTT

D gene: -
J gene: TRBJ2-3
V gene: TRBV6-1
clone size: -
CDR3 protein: CAILPLAEGVDTQYF
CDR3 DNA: TGTGCCATCTTACCCCTAGCGGAGGGGGTAGATACGCAGTATTTT

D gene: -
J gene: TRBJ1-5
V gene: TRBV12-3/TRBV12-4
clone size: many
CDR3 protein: CASWGGVNQPQHF
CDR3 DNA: TGTGCCAGTTGGGGAGGGGTCAATCAGCCCCAGCATTTT

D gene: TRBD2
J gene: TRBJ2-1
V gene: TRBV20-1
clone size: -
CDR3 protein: CSASAGGPYNEQFF
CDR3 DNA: TGCAGTGCTAGCGCGGGGGGCCCTTACAATGAGCAGTTCTTC

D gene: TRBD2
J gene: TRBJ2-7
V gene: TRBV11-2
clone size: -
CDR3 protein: CASSPTLTGGSYEQYF
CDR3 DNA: TGTGCCAGCAGCCCCACTTTGACGGGGGGTTCCTACGAGCAGTACTTC

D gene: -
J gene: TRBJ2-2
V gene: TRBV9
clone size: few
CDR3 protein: CASSVVDTGELFF
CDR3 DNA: TGTGCCAGCAGCGTAGTCGACACCGGGGAGCTGTTTTTT

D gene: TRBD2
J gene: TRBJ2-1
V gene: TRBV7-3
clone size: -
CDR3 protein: CASSSLAASYNEQFF
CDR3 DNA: TGTGCCAGCAGCTCCCTAGCGGCCTCCTACAATGAGCAGTTCTTC

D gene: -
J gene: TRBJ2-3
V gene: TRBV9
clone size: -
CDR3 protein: CASSVDRTGGSSTDTQYF
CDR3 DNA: TGTGCCAGCAGCGTAGACAGGACAGGAGGGAGTAGCACAGATACGCAGTATTTT

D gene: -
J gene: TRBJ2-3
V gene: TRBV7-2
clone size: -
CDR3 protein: CASYWGTDTQYF
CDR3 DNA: TGTGCCAGCTATTGGGGAACCGATACGCAGTATTTT

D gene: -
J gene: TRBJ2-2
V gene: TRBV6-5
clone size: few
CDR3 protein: CASSYRTAGELFF
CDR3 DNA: TGTGCCAGCAGTTACAGGACTGCCGGGGAGCTGTTTTTT

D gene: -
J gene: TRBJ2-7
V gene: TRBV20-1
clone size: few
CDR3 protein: CSARESGYTYEQYF
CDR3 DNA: TGCAGTGCTAGAGAGTCAGGGTACACCTACGAGCAGTACTTC

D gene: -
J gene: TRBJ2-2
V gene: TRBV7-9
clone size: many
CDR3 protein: CASSRPGIGTGELFF
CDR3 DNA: TGTGCCAGCAGCCGGCCCGGGATCGGCACCGGGGAGCTGTTTTTT